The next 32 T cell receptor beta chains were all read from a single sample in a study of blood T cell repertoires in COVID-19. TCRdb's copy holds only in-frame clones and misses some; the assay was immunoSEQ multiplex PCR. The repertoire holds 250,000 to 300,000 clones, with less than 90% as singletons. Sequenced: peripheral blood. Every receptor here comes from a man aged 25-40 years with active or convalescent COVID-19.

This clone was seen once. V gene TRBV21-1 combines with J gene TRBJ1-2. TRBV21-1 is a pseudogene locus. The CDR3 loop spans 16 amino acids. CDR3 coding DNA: TGTGCCAGCAGCAAAAAGAATCTGGACTGCCAGCCTGGCTACACCTTC. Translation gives CASSKKNLDCQPGYTF.

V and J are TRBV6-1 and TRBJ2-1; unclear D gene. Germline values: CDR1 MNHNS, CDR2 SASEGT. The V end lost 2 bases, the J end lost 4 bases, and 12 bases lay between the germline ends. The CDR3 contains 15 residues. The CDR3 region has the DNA TGTGCCAGCAGTGAAAATACTGATCTTTACAATGAGCAGTTCTTC. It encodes CASSENTDLYNEQFF.

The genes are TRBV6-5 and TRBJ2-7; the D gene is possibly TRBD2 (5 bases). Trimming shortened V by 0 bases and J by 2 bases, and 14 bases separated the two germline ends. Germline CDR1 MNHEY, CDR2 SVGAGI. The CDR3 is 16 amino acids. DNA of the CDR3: TGTGCCAGCAGTTACTCGTCCGGGGTCGGAACCTACGAGCAGTACTTC. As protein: CASSYSSGVGTYEQYF.

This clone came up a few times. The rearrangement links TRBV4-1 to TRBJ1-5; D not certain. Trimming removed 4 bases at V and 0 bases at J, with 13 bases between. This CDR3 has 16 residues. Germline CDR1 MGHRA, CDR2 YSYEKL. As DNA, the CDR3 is TGCGCCAGCAGCCCAACTCACAGATATAGCAATCAGCCCCAGCATTTT. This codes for CASSPTHRYSNQPQHF.

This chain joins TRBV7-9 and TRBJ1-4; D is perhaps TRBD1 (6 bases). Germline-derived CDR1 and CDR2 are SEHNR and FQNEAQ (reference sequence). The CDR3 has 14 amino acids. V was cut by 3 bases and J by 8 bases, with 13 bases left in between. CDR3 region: CASSFTGSKEKLFF. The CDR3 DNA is TGTGCCAGCAGCTTTACAGGGTCCAAAGAAAAACTGTTTTTT.

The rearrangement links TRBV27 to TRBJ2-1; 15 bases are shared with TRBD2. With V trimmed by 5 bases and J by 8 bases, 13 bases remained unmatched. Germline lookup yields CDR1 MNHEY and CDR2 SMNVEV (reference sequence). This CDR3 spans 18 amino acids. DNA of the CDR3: TGTGCCAGCAGTCCGTGGACTAGCGGGGGGGCTCTTAGGGATGAGCAGTTCTTC. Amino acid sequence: CASSPWTSGGALRDEQFF.

The CDR3 bases are TGTGCCAGCAGCAGCAACAGGGGTGCGAATGAGCAGTTCTTC. This translates into CASSSNRGANEQFF. V is TRBV9 and J is TRBJ2-1, with 7 bases identical to TRBD1. This CDR3 has 14 amino acids. Trimming at V came to 4 bases and at J to 7 bases, leaving 8 bases not matched to a gene. Germline CDR1 reads SGDLS; CDR2 reads YYNGEE.

DNA for the CDR3: TGTGCCAGCAGCGAACAGGGGGATGGTGAAGCTTTCTTT. Protein sequence: CASSEQGDGEAFF. V and J are TRBV7-2 and TRBJ1-1; TRBD1 agrees at 8 bases. CDR3 length: 13 residues. Looked up from germline, CDR1 is SGHTA and CDR2 is FQGNSA. J was trimmed by 7 bases and V by 5 bases; bases with no gene match: 6. Full variable domain (rest looked up from reference TRBV7-2 and TRBJ1-1): GAGVSQSPSNKVTEKGKDVELRCDPISGHTALYWYRQSLGQGLEFLIYFQGNSAPDKSGLPSDRFSAERTGGSVSTLTIQRTQQEDSAVYLCASSEQGDGEAFFGQGTRLTVV.

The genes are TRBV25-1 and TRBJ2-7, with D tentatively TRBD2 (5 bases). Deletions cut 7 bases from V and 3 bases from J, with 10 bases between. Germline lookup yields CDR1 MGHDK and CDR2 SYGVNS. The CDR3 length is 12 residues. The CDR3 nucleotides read TGTGCCAGCACCGGGAAGAACTACGAGCAGTACTTC. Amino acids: CASTGKNYEQYF.

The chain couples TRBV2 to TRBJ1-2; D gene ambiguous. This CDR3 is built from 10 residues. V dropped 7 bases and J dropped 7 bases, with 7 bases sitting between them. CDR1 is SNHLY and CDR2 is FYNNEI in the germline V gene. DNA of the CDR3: TGTGCCAGCATCTCCCTTGGCTACACCTTC. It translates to CASISLGYTF.

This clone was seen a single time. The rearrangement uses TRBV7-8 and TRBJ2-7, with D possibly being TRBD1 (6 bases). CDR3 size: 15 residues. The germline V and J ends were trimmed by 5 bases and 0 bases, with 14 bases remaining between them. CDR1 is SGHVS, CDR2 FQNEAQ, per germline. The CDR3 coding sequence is TGTGCCAGCAGCCAAGACCAGACAGGCTCCTACGAGCAGTACTTC. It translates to CASSQDQTGSYEQYF.

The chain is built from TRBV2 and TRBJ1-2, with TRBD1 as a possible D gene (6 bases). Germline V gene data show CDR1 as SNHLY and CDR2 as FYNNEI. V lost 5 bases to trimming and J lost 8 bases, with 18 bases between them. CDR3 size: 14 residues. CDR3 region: CASSPNTGSSGYTF. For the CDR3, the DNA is TGTGCCAGCAGTCCGAACACAGGGTCGAGCGGCTACACCTTC.

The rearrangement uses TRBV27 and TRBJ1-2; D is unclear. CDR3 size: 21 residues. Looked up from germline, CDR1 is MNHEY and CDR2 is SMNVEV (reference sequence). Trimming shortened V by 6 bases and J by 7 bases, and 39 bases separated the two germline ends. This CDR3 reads CASSLTGVLSVSQTLNGGYTF. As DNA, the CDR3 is TGTGCCAGCAGCCTCACCGGGGTTTTATCGGTCTCTCAAACCCTAAATGGTGGCTACACCTTC.

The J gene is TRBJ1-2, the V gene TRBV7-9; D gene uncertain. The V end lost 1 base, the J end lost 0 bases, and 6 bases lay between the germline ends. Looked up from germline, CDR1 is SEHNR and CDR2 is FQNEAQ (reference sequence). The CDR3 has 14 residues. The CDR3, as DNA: TGTGCCAGCAGCTTAGTTGTATCTAACTATGGCTACACCTTC. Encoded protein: CASSLVVSNYGYTF.

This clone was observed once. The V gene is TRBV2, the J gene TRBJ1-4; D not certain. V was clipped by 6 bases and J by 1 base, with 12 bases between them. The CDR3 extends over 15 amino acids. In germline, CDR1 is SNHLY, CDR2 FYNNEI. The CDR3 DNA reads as TGTGCCAGCAGCGGAGTCCGGAGAACTAATGAAAAACTGTTTTTT. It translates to CASSGVRRTNEKLFF.

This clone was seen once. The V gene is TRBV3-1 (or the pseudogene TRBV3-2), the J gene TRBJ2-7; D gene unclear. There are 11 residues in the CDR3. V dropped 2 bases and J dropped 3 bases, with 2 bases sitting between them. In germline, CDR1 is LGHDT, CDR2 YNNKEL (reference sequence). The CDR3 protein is CASSQLYEQYF. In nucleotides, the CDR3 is TGTGCCAGCAGCCAACTCTACGAGCAGTACTTC.

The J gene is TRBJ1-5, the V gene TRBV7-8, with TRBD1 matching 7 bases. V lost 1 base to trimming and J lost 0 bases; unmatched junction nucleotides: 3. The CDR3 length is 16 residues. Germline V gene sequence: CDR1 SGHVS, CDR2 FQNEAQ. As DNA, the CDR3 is TGTGCCAGCAGCTTAGAGGGGGCCCATAGCAATCAGCCCCAGCATTTT. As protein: CASSLEGAHSNQPQHF.

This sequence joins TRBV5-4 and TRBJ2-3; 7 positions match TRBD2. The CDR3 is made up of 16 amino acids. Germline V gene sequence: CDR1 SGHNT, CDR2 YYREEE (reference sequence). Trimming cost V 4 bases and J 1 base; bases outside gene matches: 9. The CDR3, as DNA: TGTGCCAGCAGCGGGACGACTAGCCGCCGCACAGATACGCAGTATTTT. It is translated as CASSGTTSRRTDTQYF. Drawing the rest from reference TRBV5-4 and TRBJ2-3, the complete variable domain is ETGVTQSPTHLIKTRGQQVTLRCSSQSGHNTVSWYQQALGQGPQFIFQYYREEENGRGNFPPRFSGLQFPNYSSELNVNALELDDSALYLCASSGTTSRRTDTQYFGPGTRLTVL.

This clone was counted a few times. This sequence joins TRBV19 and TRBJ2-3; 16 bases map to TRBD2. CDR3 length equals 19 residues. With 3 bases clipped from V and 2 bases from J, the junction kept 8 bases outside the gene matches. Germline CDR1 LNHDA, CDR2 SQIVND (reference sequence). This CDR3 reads CASSIRGLAGGSSTDTQYF. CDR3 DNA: TGTGCCAGTAGTATTAGGGGACTAGCGGGGGGGAGTTCCACAGATACGCAGTATTTT.

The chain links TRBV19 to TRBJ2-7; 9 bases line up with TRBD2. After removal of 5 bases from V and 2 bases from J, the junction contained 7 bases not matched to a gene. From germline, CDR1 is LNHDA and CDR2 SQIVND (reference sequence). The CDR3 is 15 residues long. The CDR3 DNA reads TGTGCCAGTAGTCCCCGCGGGAGGGAGGCCTACGAGCAGTACTTC. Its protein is CASSPRGREAYEQYF.

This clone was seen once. The CDR3 DNA reads TGTGCCAGCGGAGGACAGGGGAGGTCACCCCTCCACTTT. This codes for CASGGQGRSPLHF. V gene TRBV2 combines with J gene TRBJ1-6; TRBD1 matches at 9 bases. J was trimmed by 10 bases and V by 8 bases; bases with no gene match: 6. Germline V lookup: CDR1 SNHLY, CDR2 FYNNEI. The CDR3 is made up of 13 amino acids. Based on the CDR3 plus reference TRBV2 and TRBJ1-6, the full variable domain is EPEVTQTPSHQVTQMGQEVILRCVPISNHLYFYWYRQILGQKVEFLVSFYNNEISEKSEIFDDQFSVERPDGSNFTLKIRSTKLEDSAMYFCASGGQGRSPLHFGNGTRLTVT.

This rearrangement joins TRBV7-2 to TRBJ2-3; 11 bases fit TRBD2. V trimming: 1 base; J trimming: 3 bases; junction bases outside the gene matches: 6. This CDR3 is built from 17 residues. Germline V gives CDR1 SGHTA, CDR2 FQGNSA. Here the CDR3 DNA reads TGTGCCAGCAGCTTAGGTCGTAGCGGGGGGGGGACAGATACGCAGTATTTT. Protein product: CASSLGRSGGGTDTQYF.

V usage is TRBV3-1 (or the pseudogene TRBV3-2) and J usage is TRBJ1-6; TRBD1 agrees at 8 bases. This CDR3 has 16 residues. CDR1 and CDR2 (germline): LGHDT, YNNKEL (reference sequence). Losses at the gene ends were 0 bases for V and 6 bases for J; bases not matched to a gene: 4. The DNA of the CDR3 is TGTGCCAGCAGCCAAGATCACCAGGGGGCTAATTCACCCCTCCACTTT. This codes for CASSQDHQGANSPLHF.

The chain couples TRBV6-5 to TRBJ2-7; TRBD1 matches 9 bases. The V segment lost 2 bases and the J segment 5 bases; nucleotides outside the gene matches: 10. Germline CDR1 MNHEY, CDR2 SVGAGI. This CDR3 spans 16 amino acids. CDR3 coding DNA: TGTGCCAGCAGTTACGCGCCTCCGGGACAGGGTGACGAGCAGTACTTC. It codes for CASSYAPPGQGDEQYF.

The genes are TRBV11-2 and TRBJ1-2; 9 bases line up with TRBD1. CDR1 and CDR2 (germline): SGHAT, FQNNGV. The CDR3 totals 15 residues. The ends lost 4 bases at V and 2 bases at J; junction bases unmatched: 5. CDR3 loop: CASSWGQGVNYGYTF. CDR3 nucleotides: TGTGCCAGCAGCTGGGGACAGGGTGTAAACTATGGCTACACCTTC.

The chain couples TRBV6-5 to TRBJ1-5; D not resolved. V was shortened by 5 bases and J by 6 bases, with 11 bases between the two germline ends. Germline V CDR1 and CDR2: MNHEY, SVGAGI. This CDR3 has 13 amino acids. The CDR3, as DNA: TGTGCCAGCAGTACAGAGGAGGCTCAGCCCCAGCATTTT. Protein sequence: CASSTEEAQPQHF.

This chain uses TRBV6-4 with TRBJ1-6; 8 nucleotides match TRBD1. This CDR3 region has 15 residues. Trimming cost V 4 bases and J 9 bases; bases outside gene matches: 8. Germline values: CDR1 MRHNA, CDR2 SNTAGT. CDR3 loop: CASSAGTGRGSPLHF. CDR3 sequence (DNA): TGTGCCAGCAGTGCCGGGACAGGTAGGGGTTCACCCCTCCACTTT.

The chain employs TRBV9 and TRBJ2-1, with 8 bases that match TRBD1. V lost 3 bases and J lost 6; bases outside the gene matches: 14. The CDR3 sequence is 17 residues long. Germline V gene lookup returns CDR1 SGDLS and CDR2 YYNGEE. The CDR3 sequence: CASSAGDRTGHFNEQFF. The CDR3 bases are TGTGCCAGCAGCGCCGGAGATAGGACAGGGCACTTCAATGAGCAGTTCTTC.

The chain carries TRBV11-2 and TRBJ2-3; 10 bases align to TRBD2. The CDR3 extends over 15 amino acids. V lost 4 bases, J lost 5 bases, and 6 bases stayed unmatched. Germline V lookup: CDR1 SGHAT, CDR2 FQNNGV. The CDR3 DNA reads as TGTGCCAGCAGCTCCAGCGGGGGGGCTATAGATACGCAGTATTTT. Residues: CASSSSGGAIDTQYF.

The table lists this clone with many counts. The CDR3 loop is CASSLVGSGVVAYGYTF. For the CDR3, the DNA is TGTGCCAGCAGCTTAGTAGGATCGGGGGTGGTAGCCTATGGCTACACCTTC. V and J are TRBV7-9 and TRBJ1-2; possible D gene TRBD1, 5 bases. Germline CDR1 SEHNR, CDR2 FQNEAQ (reference sequence). V was cut by 1 base and J by 4 bases, with 19 bases left in between. The CDR3 loop spans 17 amino acids.

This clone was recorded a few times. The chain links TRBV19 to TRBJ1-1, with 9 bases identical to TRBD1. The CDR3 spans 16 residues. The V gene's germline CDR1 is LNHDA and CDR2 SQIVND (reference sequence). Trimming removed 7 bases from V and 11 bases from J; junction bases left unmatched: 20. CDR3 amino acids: CASTKNPATGGKGAFF. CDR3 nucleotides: TGTGCCAGTACCAAAAACCCAGCGACAGGGGGAAAGGGTGCTTTCTTT. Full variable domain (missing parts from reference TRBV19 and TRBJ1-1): DGGITQSPKYLFRKEGQNVTLSCEQNLNHDAMYWYRQDPGQGLRLIYYSQIVNDFQKGDIAEGYSVSREKKESFPLTVTSAQKNPTAFYLCASTKNPATGGKGAFFGQGTRLTVV.

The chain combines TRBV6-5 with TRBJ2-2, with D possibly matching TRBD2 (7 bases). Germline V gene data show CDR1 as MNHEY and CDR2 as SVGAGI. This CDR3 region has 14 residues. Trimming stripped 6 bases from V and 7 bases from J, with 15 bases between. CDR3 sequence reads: CASRKGGVHGELFF. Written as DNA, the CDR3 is TGTGCCAGCAGGAAAGGGGGGGTTCACGGGGAGCTGTTTTTT.